The source of this T cell receptor (beta chain) is a study of shared clonotypes between healthy human individuals. Measured with immunoSEQ multiplex PCR; TCRdb has only the in-frame clones, and not every one. The sample has approximately 2.1 million clones, over 85% seen once. Germline CDR1 SQVTM, CDR2 ANQGSEA. The trim removed 6 bases at V and 6 bases at J, leaving 13 bases unmatched. CDR3 length equals 15 residues. This TCR was recovered from a man aged 18 to 30 in good health. Some clones in this sample may be carry-over from other donors' samples. Sequenced: naive CD4+ T cells from PBMCs. Subset defined: CD45RA+ positively selected. V and J are TRBV29-1 and TRBJ2-2; TRBD1 agrees at 7 bases. CDR3 coding DNA: TGCAGCGTCCGCCAGGGACAGCGGTCCTCCGGGGAGCTGTTTTTT. Its protein product is CSVRQGQRSSGELFF.